The 28 T cell receptor beta chains below come from one sample, sequenced in a study of graft-versus-host responses after intestinal transplantation. The assay was immunoSEQ multiplex PCR, and TCRdb's table has in-frame clones only and misses some. Here the sample spans about 39,000 clones, approximately 93% being singletons. Sequencing was performed on PBMCs, taken 734 days after intestinal transplantation. The origin of the receptors is a human patient who received an intestinal transplant, so some T cells may come from the graft donor.

This chain links TRBV21-1 with TRBJ2-1. TRBV21-1 is recorded as a pseudogene. This CDR3 has 15 amino acids. CDR3 sequence reads: CASSKWSQGRNEQFF. CDR3 coding DNA: TGTGCCAGCAGCAAATGGAGCCAGGGGAGGAATGAGCAGTTCTTC.

CDR3 sequence reads: CASSSWGQRINEQFF. Here the CDR3 DNA reads TGTGCCAGCAGCTCTTGGGGACAGAGGATAAATGAGCAGTTCTTC. The V call is TRBV27, the J call TRBJ2-1, with 7 bases matching TRBD1. With V trimmed by 6 bases and J by 7 bases, 12 bases remained unmatched. The CDR3 has 15 amino acids. Germline CDR1 reads MNHEY; CDR2 reads SMNVEV (reference sequence).

The chain couples TRBV6-5 to TRBJ1-6; 7 bases are shared with TRBD1. The CDR3 loop spans 13 amino acids. The germline V gene has CDR1 MNHEY and CDR2 SVGAGI. J was trimmed by 7 bases and V by 6 bases; bases with no gene match: 3. CDR3 loop: CASSRDRNSPLHF. CDR3 bases: TGTGCCAGCAGCCGGGACAGAAATTCACCCCTCCACTTT.

The chain employs TRBV27 and TRBJ2-7; no firm D call. The CDR3 has 13 residues. Germline CDR1 and CDR2: MNHEY and SMNVEV (reference sequence). Trimming shortened V by 2 bases and J by 7 bases, and 12 bases separated the two germline ends. The CDR3 DNA follows: TGTGCCAGCAGTTTACAGTCCTCCGGGGAGCAGTACTTC. This gives the protein CASSLQSSGEQYF.

The chain combines TRBV11-2 with TRBJ2-1, with 12 bases identical to TRBD1. V lost 2 bases to trimming and J lost 8 bases; unmatched junction nucleotides: 7. The CDR3 consists of 16 residues. CDR1 and CDR2 from the germline V gene are SGHAT and FQNNGV. CDR3 bases: TGTGCCAGCAGCTTACTCGGGACAGGGGGCTTCTATGAGCAGTTCTTC. Encoded protein: CASSLLGTGGFYEQFF.

The chain links TRBV5-1 to TRBJ2-3; the match to TRBD2 covers 8 bases. Germline loops: CDR1 SGHRS, CDR2 YFSETQ. The CDR3 spans 14 residues. With V trimmed by 5 bases and J by 4 bases, 6 bases remained unmatched. The chain's CDR3 is CASRRGAGADTQYF. The CDR3 nucleotides read TGCGCCAGCAGGCGGGGGGCCGGGGCAGATACGCAGTATTTT.

The J gene is TRBJ2-7, the V gene TRBV28; no clear D gene. Germline CDR1 is MDHEN and CDR2 is SYDVKM. V shed 3 bases and J shed 2 bases, with 14 bases lying between them. CDR3 length equals 15 residues. The CDR3 sequence: CASSLAQSYTYEQYF. CDR3 coding DNA: TGTGCCAGCAGTTTGGCACAGTCTTATACCTACGAGCAGTACTTC.

V is TRBV7-9 and J is TRBJ1-4; no reliable D call. From germline, CDR1 is SEHNR and CDR2 FQNEAQ (reference sequence). Trimming took 1 base from V and 8 from J, leaving 17 bases between them. The CDR3 is made up of 16 amino acids. CDR3 DNA sequence: TGTGCCAGCAGCTTAGTCCTATTTGGGCGGTGGGAAAAACTGTTTTTT. Its translation: CASSLVLFGRWEKLFF.

The chain uses TRBV25-1 and TRBJ2-7, with D possibly being TRBD1 (6 bases). The CDR3 covers 14 residues. The V gene lost 4 bases and the J gene lost 2 bases, with 12 bases spanning the gap. The germline V gene encodes CDR1 MGHDK and CDR2 SYGVNS. The CDR3 nucleotides are TGTGCCAGCAGTGGGACAGTGAACGCCTACGAGCAGTACTTC. This sequence encodes CASSGTVNAYEQYF.

V usage is TRBV5-6 and J usage is TRBJ1-2; TRBD1 agrees at 10 bases. The CDR3 loop spans 16 amino acids. Germline trimming cut 0 bases from V and 6 bases from J; bases unmatched to any gene: 8. From germline, CDR1 is SGHDT and CDR2 YYEEEE. The CDR3 bases are TGTGCCAGCAGCTTGGCGGGACAGGGGTACGTCCATGGCTACACCTTC. Translating gives CASSLAGQGYVHGYTF.

The V call is TRBV7-9, the J call TRBJ2-3, with TRBD2 identical over 8 bases. With V trimmed by 2 bases and J by 6 bases, 16 bases remained unmatched. The CDR3 spans 18 residues. Germline CDR1 and CDR2: SEHNR and FQNEAQ (reference sequence). CDR3 residues: CASSLRLIAGRKGDTQYF. The CDR3 nucleotides are TGTGCCAGCAGCTTAAGACTGATAGCGGGGAGGAAGGGGGATACGCAGTATTTT. The entire variable domain, with the rest obtained from reference TRBV7-9 and TRBJ2-3, is as follows: DTGVSQNPRHKITKRGQNVTFRCDPISEHNRLYWYRQTLGQGPEFLTYFQNEAQLEKSRLLSDRFSAERPKGSFSTLEIQRTEQGDSAMYLCASSLRLIAGRKGDTQYFGPGTRLTVL.

DNA of the CDR3: TGTGCCAGCAGCCCAGTGAGTTGGACCTACGAGCAGTACTTC. Translating gives CASSPVSWTYEQYF. The gene calls are TRBV7-9 and TRBJ2-7; D ambiguous. There are 14 residues in the CDR3. Per germline, CDR1 SEHNR and CDR2 FQNEAQ (reference sequence). The V end lost 5 bases, the J end lost 2 bases, and 13 bases lay between the germline ends.

V gene TRBV5-6 combines with J gene TRBJ2-7; D is possibly TRBD2 (5 bases). The V end lost 2 bases, the J end lost 4 bases, and 13 bases lay between the germline ends. This CDR3 has 14 residues. Germline CDR1 reads SGHDT; CDR2 reads YYEEEE. The CDR3 region is CASSFGGPNYEQYF. The CDR3 region has the DNA TGTGCCAGCAGCTTCGGAGGACCGAATTACGAGCAGTACTTC.

This clone was seen only once. The gene calls are TRBV7-3 and TRBJ2-7; 9 bases agree with TRBD1. The CDR3 extends over 14 amino acids. From germline, CDR1 is SGHTA and CDR2 FQGTGA. With 9 bases clipped from V and 2 bases from J, the junction kept 8 bases outside the gene matches. CDR3 sequence reads: CARDRDRDTYEQYF. CDR3 nucleotide sequence: TGTGCCAGAGACCGGGACAGGGATACCTACGAGCAGTACTTC.

The chain is built from TRBV12-5 and TRBJ2-3; tentative D call: TRBD2 (6 bases). The CDR3 length is 13 residues. V lost 4 bases, J lost 4 bases, and 9 bases lay in between. Germline V CDR1 and CDR2: LGHNT, FRNRAP. CDR3 DNA: TGTGCTAGTGGTTCGACTAGGCCAGATACGCAGTATTTT. Translated, it gives CASGSTRPDTQYF. The variable domain in full, with the rest retrieved from reference TRBV12-5 and TRBJ2-3, is DARVTQTPRHKVTEMGQEVTMRCQPILGHNTVFWYRQTMMQGLELLAYFRNRAPLDDSGMPKDRFSAEMPDATLATLKIQPSEPRDSAVYFCASGSTRPDTQYFGPGTRLTVL.

The V and J genes are TRBV5-7 and TRBJ2-2; D gene uncertain. Being an ORF, TRBV5-7 has a function that is uncertain. This CDR3 comprises 14 residues. The V and J ends lost 3 bases and 7 bases respectively, with 13 bases between them. CDR3 nucleotide sequence: TGTGCCAGCAGCTCGTATCCCCAGAGCGGGGAGCTGTTTTTT. Its translation: CASSSYPQSGELFF.

V and J are TRBV5-6 and TRBJ2-3; D uncertain. V was clipped by 0 bases and J by 2 bases, with 10 bases between them. This CDR3 comprises 15 residues. The germline V gene encodes CDR1 SGHDT and CDR2 YYEEEE. CDR3: CASSLGGRFTDTQYF. DNA for the CDR3: TGTGCCAGCAGCTTGGGTGGCAGATTCACAGATACGCAGTATTTT.

V gene TRBV9 combines with J gene TRBJ2-7, with TRBD1 matching over 10 bases. Germline V gives CDR1 SGDLS, CDR2 YYNGEE. The V gene end was trimmed by 4 bases and the J gene end by 3 bases; junction bases not matched to a gene: 4. This CDR3 is 14 amino acids long. The CDR3 DNA reads as TGTGCCAGCAGCTCCCGGACAGGGGGCTACGAGCAGTACTTC. Translation: CASSSRTGGYEQYF.

The chain joins TRBV6-5 to TRBJ2-2; D is possibly TRBD1 or TRBD2 (6 bases each). The CDR3 runs to 13 residues. The V end was cut by 6 bases, the J end by 4 bases, with 9 bases between. Germline CDR1 reads MNHEY; CDR2 reads SVGAGI. This CDR3 is CASRRGATGELFF. The DNA of the CDR3 is TGTGCCAGCAGAAGGGGGGCCACCGGGGAGCTGTTTTTT.

This clone occurred once. The chain is built from TRBV5-1 and TRBJ1-1, with 9 positions matching TRBD1. Germline CDR1 and CDR2: SGHRS and YFSETQ. J gave up 3 bases and V 6 bases, and 12 bases lay outside the gene matches. The CDR3 consists of 16 residues. CDR3 sequence (DNA): TGCGCCAGCATCCCAGGGGGGACAGGGTCTTACACTGAAGCTTTCTTT. The encoded protein is CASIPGGTGSYTEAFF.

This clone was seen only once. V is TRBV30 and J is TRBJ2-5; D is possibly TRBD1 (5 bases). Per the germline V gene, CDR1 is GTSNPN and CDR2 is SVGIG (reference sequence). V gave up 6 bases and J gave up 2 bases, with 16 bases separating them. The CDR3 is 14 residues long. DNA for the CDR3: TGTGCCTGCTCGCCCCCTGACAGACAAGAGACCCAGTACTTC. Translated, it gives CACSPPDRQETQYF.

In its sample, this clone was seen a few times. This chain connects TRBV7-9 to TRBJ2-2; D gene ambiguous. Germline V gene lookup returns CDR1 SEHNR and CDR2 FQNEAQ (reference sequence). V was trimmed by 11 bases and J by 5 bases, leaving 21 bases between them. The CDR3 is made up of 15 amino acids. This chain's CDR3 is CAFRAASSGTGELFF. The CDR3 coding sequence is TGTGCCTTCCGGGCGGCATCTTCCGGGACCGGGGAGCTGTTTTTT.

The chain carries TRBV21-1 and TRBJ2-1; TRBD2 is the table's D call, not checked against the DNA. TRBV21-1 is annotated as a pseudogene. The CDR3 is 17 residues long. The CDR3 sequence: CASTGLAGRSSYNEQFF. The CDR3 region has the DNA TGTGCCAGCACGGGACTAGCGGGACGGAGCTCCTACAATGAGCAGTTCTTC.

V usage is TRBV5-4 and J usage is TRBJ1-4; the D gene is possibly TRBD1 (5 bases). Trimming took 4 bases from V and 4 from J, leaving 8 bases between them. Germline values: CDR1 SGHNT, CDR2 YYREEE (reference sequence). The CDR3 length is 13 residues. This chain's CDR3 is CASSQGFNEKLFF. Written as DNA, the CDR3 is TGTGCCAGCAGCCAGGGATTTAATGAAAAACTGTTTTTT.

This clone showed up just once. The V call is TRBV28, the J call TRBJ1-1; no reliable D call. Germline assignment: CDR1 MDHEN and CDR2 SYDVKM. V gave up 1 base and J gave up 1 base, with 7 bases separating them. The CDR3 covers 14 residues. CDR3 in amino acids: CASSLLGENTEAFF. In nucleotides, the CDR3 is TGTGCCAGCAGTTTATTAGGAGAGAACACTGAAGCTTTCTTT.

CDR3 in DNA: TGTGCCAGCAACCCGACAGGGGAGTTCGACGAGCAGTACTTC. Its translation is CASNPTGEFDEQYF. J is TRBJ2-5 and V is TRBV6-1; 8 bases map to TRBD1. The J call may be wrong; the DNA end is better matched by TRBJ2-7. CDR1 and CDR2 from the germline V gene are MNHNS and SASEGT. The CDR3 loop spans 14 amino acids.

The chain couples TRBV10-1 to TRBJ1-2; D might be TRBD1 (5 bases). The ends were cut back, 6 bases at V and 4 bases at J, with 12 bases in the middle. CDR1 is WNHNN and CDR2 is SYGVQD in the germline V gene (reference sequence). The CDR3 spans 13 residues. The CDR3 DNA follows: TGCGCCAGCAGGGGGGGACGGCGCTATGGCTACACCTTC. It yields the protein CASRGGRRYGYTF.

CDR3 loop: CASRGSSGGAYEQYF. CDR3 DNA sequence: TGTGCCAGCAGGGGATCTAGCGGGGGGGCCTACGAGCAGTACTTC. The rearrangement joins TRBV25-1 to TRBJ2-7, with 12 positions matching TRBD2. V shed 6 bases and J 2 bases; nucleotides not matched to a gene: 5. The germline V gene has CDR1 MGHDK and CDR2 SYGVNS. The CDR3 sequence is 15 residues long.